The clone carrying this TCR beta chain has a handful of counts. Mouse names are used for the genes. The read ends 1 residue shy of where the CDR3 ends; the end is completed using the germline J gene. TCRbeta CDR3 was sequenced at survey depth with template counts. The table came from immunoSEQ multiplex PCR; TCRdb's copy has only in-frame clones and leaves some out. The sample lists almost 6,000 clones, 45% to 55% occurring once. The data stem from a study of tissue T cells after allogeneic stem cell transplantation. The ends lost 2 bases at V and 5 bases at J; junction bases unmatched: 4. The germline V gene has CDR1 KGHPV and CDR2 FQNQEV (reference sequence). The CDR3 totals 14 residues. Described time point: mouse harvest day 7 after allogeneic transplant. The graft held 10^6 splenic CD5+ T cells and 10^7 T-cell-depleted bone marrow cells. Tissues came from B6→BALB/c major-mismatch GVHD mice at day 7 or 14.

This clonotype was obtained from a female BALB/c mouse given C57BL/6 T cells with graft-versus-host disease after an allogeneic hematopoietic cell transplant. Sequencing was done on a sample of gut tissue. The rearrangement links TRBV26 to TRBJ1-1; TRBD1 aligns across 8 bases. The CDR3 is CASSLAGGSTEVFF. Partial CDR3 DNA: TGTGCCAGCAGTCTGGCAGGGGGCAGTACAGAAGTCTTC.